This T cell receptor beta chain derives from a study of blood T cell repertoires in COVID-19. As for the study in general: Nucleic acid was either cDNA or gDNA, and it came from T cells, B-cell-depleted T cells, or PBMCs.

Germline loops: CDR1 SSHAT, CDR2 FNYEAQ (reference sequence). The CDR3 extends over 19 amino acids. With regard to this clone: One end of the junction is discordant with germline, which a read error may explain.

Enrolled during active infection, Seattle patients were then followed longitudinally. In the source study's methods: Researchers report that nucleated cell counts were estimated from reference gene primer amplification. Repertoires were generated with immunoSEQ multiplex PCR, while TCRdb's copy carries only in-frame clones and drops some. The D gene and trimming were derived from the DNA, and the V and J assignments and clone size from that table. In the table there are about 370,000 clones, about 90% of which are singletons. Material for sequencing was peripheral blood. The J gene is TRBJ2-2, the V gene TRBV7-7, with TRBD2 identical over 9 bases. This receptor was identified in a woman aged 30 to 39 with COVID-19, enrolled during active disease. The CDR3: CASSLAMASGIPGTGELFF. CDR3 nucleotide sequence: TGTGCTAGCAGCTTAGCGATGGCTAGCGGGATCCCGGGCACCGGGGAGCTGTTTTTT.